Listed here are 29 T cell receptor beta chains from one sample, sequenced in a study of blood T cell repertoires in COVID-19. TCRdb's copy holds only in-frame clones and misses some; the assay was immunoSEQ multiplex PCR. The table includes 250,000 to 300,000 clones, around 93% detected once. What was sequenced was PBMCs or T cells enriched from blood (not recorded which). These receptors were obtained from a human donor in a cohort exposed to, infected with or recovered from COVID-19 (not recorded which). The donor label of this sample is uncertain.

The chain links TRBV29-1 to TRBJ1-2, with D tentatively TRBD1 (6 bases). Trimming took 0 bases from V and 7 from J, leaving 12 bases between them. From germline, CDR1 is SQVTM and CDR2 ANQGSEA. The CDR3 has 13 amino acids. CDR3 protein: CSVEDLPGAGYTF. In DNA form, the CDR3 reads TGCAGCGTTGAAGATCTCCCAGGGGCTGGCTACACCTTC.

J is TRBJ2-1 and V is TRBV9; TRBD2 is a possible D gene (6 bases). The CDR3 has 14 residues. Per germline, CDR1 SGDLS and CDR2 YYNGEE. Between the trimmed V and J ends, which lost 3 bases and 0 bases, there was a span of 7 bases. CDR3 sequence: CASSGSGSYNEQFF. The CDR3 nucleotides are TGTGCCAGCAGCGGTAGCGGCTCCTACAATGAGCAGTTCTTC.

This sequence joins TRBV2 and TRBJ1-1, with unresolved D. This CDR3 spans 14 amino acids. V was clipped by 3 bases and J by 2 bases, with 10 bases between them. Looked up from germline, CDR1 is SNHLY and CDR2 is FYNNEI. The DNA of the CDR3 is TGTGCCAGCAGTGAGGAGGGTGGTAACACTGAAGCTTTCTTT. Its translation: CASSEEGGNTEAFF.

This clone has only a few counts. The genes are TRBV29-1 and TRBJ1-3, with D possibly TRBD1 on 5 matching bases. Germline CDR1 SQVTM, CDR2 ANQGSEA. The CDR3 contains 13 residues. Trimming pared 3 bases from V and 4 bases from J, leaving 10 bases between. The CDR3 DNA is TGCAGCGTTGATTTGCAGGGAGGAAACACCATATATTTT. Its translation: CSVDLQGGNTIYF. The whole variable domain, filled in from reference TRBV29-1 and TRBJ1-3, reads SAVISQKPSRDICQRGTSLTIQCQVDSQVTMMFWYRQQPGQSLTLIATANQGSEATYESGFVIDKFPISRPNLTFSTLTVSNMSPEDSSIYLCSVDLQGGNTIYFGEGSWLTVV.

This clone has just one count. The chain couples TRBV5-1 to TRBJ1-2; 12 positions match TRBD1. V shed 2 bases and J 8 bases; nucleotides not matched to a gene: 10. Germline CDR1 and CDR2: SGHRS and YFSETQ. This CDR3 is built from 16 residues. The chain's CDR3 is CASSLGPTGTGGGYTF. The CDR3 DNA reads TGCGCCAGCAGCTTAGGCCCCACCGGGACAGGGGGCGGCTACACCTTC.

The chain employs TRBV5-1 and TRBJ1-2; D might be TRBD1 (6 bases). This CDR3 region has 14 residues. Per germline, CDR1 SGHRS and CDR2 YFSETQ. With 7 bases removed from V and 4 bases from J, the gap between germline ends came to 17 bases. CDR3 DNA: TGCGCCAGCGGCACGGGGGGCAGGGGCTATGGCTACACCTTC. Translated: CASGTGGRGYGYTF.

This sequence joins TRBV18 and TRBJ1-5, with D maybe TRBD1 (6 bases). Trimming removed 3 bases at V and 4 bases at J, with 10 bases between. CDR3 length equals 14 residues. Germline values: CDR1 KGHSH, CDR2 LQKENI. CDR3 residues: CASSPGQRNQPQHF. DNA for the CDR3: TGTGCCAGCTCACCCGGACAGCGAAATCAGCCCCAGCATTTT.

This chain uses TRBV19 with TRBJ1-2; D possibly corresponds to TRBD1 (5 bases). The CDR3 is made up of 13 amino acids. V lost 4 bases and J 4 bases, leaving 10 bases between the germline ends. Germline V gene lookup returns CDR1 LNHDA and CDR2 SQIVND (reference sequence). CDR3 in amino acids: CASSRGEGYGYTF. The CDR3 DNA reads TGTGCCAGTAGTAGGGGGGAAGGCTATGGCTACACCTTC.

This rearrangement joins TRBV19 to TRBJ1-2; D gene ambiguous. Between the trimmed V and J ends, which lost 3 bases and 8 bases, there was a span of 13 bases. The CDR3 totals 13 residues. Germline lookup yields CDR1 LNHDA and CDR2 SQIVND (reference sequence). The CDR3 reads CASSIMGRGGYTF. The CDR3 DNA sequence: TGTGCCAGTAGTATCATGGGCAGAGGGGGCTACACCTTC.

V and J are TRBV14 and TRBJ2-7; 14 bases fit TRBD2. Germline V gene sequence: CDR1 SGHDN, CDR2 FVKESK. V gave up 0 bases and J gave up 0 bases; unmatched junction bases: 13. The length of the CDR3 is 21 residues. The CDR3 nucleotides read TGTGCCAGCAGCCAAGATCGTTTTGGGGGACTAGCGGGGGCCAGCTCCTACGAGCAGTACTTC. This translates into CASSQDRFGGLAGASSYEQYF.

This CDR3 is CASSPRDRVYEQYF. CDR3 coding DNA: TGTGCCAGCTCACCTAGAGACAGGGTGTACGAGCAGTACTTC. The V gene is TRBV18, the J gene TRBJ2-7; 7 nucleotides align to TRBD1. The CDR3 length is 14 residues. The trim removed 3 bases at V and 4 bases at J, leaving 6 bases unmatched. Germline loops: CDR1 KGHSH, CDR2 LQKENI.

This clone was seen just once. The gene calls are TRBV24-1 and TRBJ2-1, with unresolved D. CDR1 and CDR2 (germline): KGHDR, SFDVKD. The V and J ends lost 7 bases and 1 base respectively, with 16 bases between them. This CDR3 comprises 16 residues. The CDR3 nucleotides read TGTGCCACCAGCTCCCACTGGTCCGGGTCCTACAATGAGCAGTTCTTC. Translated, it gives CATSSHWSGSYNEQFF.

The V call is TRBV20-1, the J call TRBJ2-7; D remains ambiguous. The V gene lost 5 bases and the J gene lost 7 bases, with 9 bases spanning the gap. This CDR3 region has 10 residues. The germline V gene encodes CDR1 DFQATT and CDR2 SNEGSKA (reference sequence). The CDR3 DNA is TGCAGTGCTTCCCTGAGGGAGCAGTACTTC. Translated, it gives CSASLREQYF.

This clone appeared once. CDR3 DNA: TGCGCCAGCAGCCTCCGGACTGTGAACACTGAAGCTTTCTTT. It specifies CASSLRTVNTEAFF. The chain employs TRBV5-1 and TRBJ1-1; D is uncertain. Germline V gene data show CDR1 as SGHRS and CDR2 as YFSETQ. The V and J ends lost 4 bases and 0 bases respectively, with 10 bases between them. The CDR3 is 14 residues long. The full variable domain, completed using reference TRBV5-1 and TRBJ1-1, is KAGVTQTPRYLIKTRGQQVTLSCSPISGHRSVSWYQQTPGQGLQFLFEYFSETQRNKGNFPGRFSGRQFSNSRSEMNVSTLELGDSALYLCASSLRTVNTEAFFGQGTRLTVV.

The V and J genes are TRBV18 and TRBJ2-1, with 9 bases lining up with TRBD2. Looked up from germline, CDR1 is KGHSH and CDR2 is LQKENI. Unmatched junction bases numbered 13, after V lost 3 bases and J lost 7 bases. The CDR3 runs to 17 residues. As DNA, the CDR3 is TGTGCCAGCTCACCCCGAGGAAGGACTAGCGCTCCGAATGAGCAGTTCTTC. Protein sequence: CASSPRGRTSAPNEQFF.

The rearrangement uses TRBV3-1 (or the pseudogene TRBV3-2) and TRBJ1-6, with D perhaps matching TRBD1 (5 bases). Germline V gene sequence: CDR1 LGHDT, CDR2 YNNKEL (reference sequence). CDR3 length equals 15 residues. V was clipped by 4 bases and J by 4 bases, with 11 bases between them. The CDR3 DNA sequence: TGTGCCAGCAGCCGGGGGGGGAAGTATAATTCACCCCTCCACTTT. Translated: CASSRGGKYNSPLHF.

CDR3 protein: CASSERSGRGNTIYF. The CDR3 DNA reads as TGTGCCAGCAGTGAAAGGTCAGGAAGGGGAAACACCATATATTTT. The rearrangement links TRBV2 to TRBJ1-3; D gene uncertain. CDR1 and CDR2 from the germline V gene are SNHLY and FYNNEI. The CDR3 totals 15 residues. Between the trimmed V and J ends, which lost 2 bases and 4 bases, there was a span of 12 bases.

J is TRBJ2-7 and V is TRBV11-2; maybe TRBD1 (6 bases). Trimming removed 3 bases from V and 6 bases from J, with 18 bases in between. Germline V gives CDR1 SGHAT, CDR2 FQNNGV. The CDR3 runs to 15 residues. This CDR3 is CASSFGVPGEGEQYF. CDR3 coding DNA: TGTGCCAGCAGCTTTGGAGTCCCAGGGGAAGGCGAGCAGTACTTC.

V gene TRBV24-1 combines with J gene TRBJ2-1; perhaps TRBD2 as D (6 bases). CDR1 KGHDR and CDR2 SFDVKD come from the germline V gene. The CDR3 is 15 amino acids. V lost 4 bases and J 3 bases, leaving 12 bases between the germline ends. Here the CDR3 reads CATSDPGGFYNEQFF. CDR3 nucleotides: TGTGCCACCAGTGACCCCGGGGGTTTCTACAATGAGCAGTTCTTC.

The J gene is TRBJ1-1, the V gene TRBV11-1; 8 bases fit TRBD1. With 5 bases clipped from V and 5 bases from J, the junction kept 10 bases outside the gene matches. The CDR3 spans 15 residues. CDR1 SGHAT and CDR2 FQDESV come from the germline V gene (reference sequence). This CDR3 reads CASSATFGQGTEAFF. CDR3 coding DNA: TGTGCCAGCAGCGCGACATTCGGACAGGGTACTGAAGCTTTCTTT.

The chain uses TRBV6-1 and TRBJ1-1; D unclear. The CDR3 is made up of 13 amino acids. V shed 1 base and J shed 1 base, with 4 bases lying between them. From germline, CDR1 is MNHNS and CDR2 SASEGT. This chain's CDR3 is CASSEVRNTEAFF. Written as DNA, the CDR3 is TGTGCCAGCAGTGAAGTCCGGAACACTGAAGCTTTCTTT.

The chain has TRBV18 and TRBJ2-3, with 7 bases lining up with TRBD1. J gave up 0 bases and V 2 bases, and 8 bases lay outside the gene matches. Germline CDR1 KGHSH, CDR2 LQKENI. The CDR3 has 17 amino acids. The CDR3 region is CASSPFDRATSTDTQYF. The CDR3 bases are TGTGCCAGCTCACCATTCGACAGGGCCACTAGCACAGATACGCAGTATTTT.

This sequence joins TRBV6-5 and TRBJ2-7; D gene unclear. CDR1 is MNHEY and CDR2 is SVGAGI in the germline V gene. The CDR3 is made up of 14 amino acids. Trimming cost V 10 bases and J 4 bases, with 20 bases left between them. The DNA of the CDR3 is TGTGCCACCACCGACATATCCTTAACTTACGAGCAGTACTTC. Protein product: CATTDISLTYEQYF.

The chain is built from TRBV7-9 and TRBJ2-7; D may be TRBD2 (5 bases). CDR1 SEHNR and CDR2 FQNEAQ come from the germline V gene (reference sequence). The CDR3 has 13 amino acids. V lost 4 bases and J lost 0, with 7 bases in between. The DNA for the CDR3 is TGTGCCAGCAGCTCTGGGAGCTCCTACGAGCAGTACTTC. Its protein product is CASSSGSSYEQYF. Looking up the rest from reference TRBV7-9 and TRBJ2-7 gives the full variable domain: DTGVSQNPRHKITKRGQNVTFRCDPISEHNRLYWYRQTLGQGPEFLTYFQNEAQLEKSRLLSDRFSAERPKGSFSTLEIQRTEQGDSAMYLCASSSGSSYEQYFGPGTRLTVT.

The J gene is TRBJ2-2, the V gene TRBV12-5; D not resolved. V lost 7 bases, J lost 3 bases, and 6 bases lay in between. In germline, CDR1 is LGHNT, CDR2 FRNRAP. The CDR3 has 12 residues. The CDR3 spells CASARDTGELFF. CDR3 bases: TGTGCTAGTGCCCGGGACACCGGGGAGCTGTTTTTT.

The chain links TRBV30 to TRBJ1-2, with 7 bases that match TRBD1. Germline V gene lookup returns CDR1 GTSNPN and CDR2 SVGIG (reference sequence). The CDR3 covers 11 residues. Trimming removed 5 bases from V and 8 bases from J; junction bases left unmatched: 5. The CDR3, as DNA: TGTGCCTGGCTACAGGGGCTAGGCTACACCTTC. It encodes CAWLQGLGYTF.

The CDR3 protein is CASSSLVDEQFF. The CDR3 nucleotides are TGTGCCAGCAGCTCTTTAGTCGATGAGCAGTTCTTC. This chain uses TRBV7-9 with TRBJ2-1; D call uncertain. From germline, CDR1 is SEHNR and CDR2 FQNEAQ (reference sequence). The CDR3 has 12 amino acids. V was cut by 4 bases and J by 8 bases, with 9 bases left in between.

The chain combines TRBV7-6 with TRBJ2-3, with TRBD2 matching over 10 bases. This CDR3 has 17 amino acids. V was clipped by 5 bases and J by 4 bases; unmatched bases: 12. Germline CDR1 SGHVS, CDR2 FNYEAQ. Here the CDR3 reads CASSLPPAGGRADTQYF. As DNA, the CDR3 is TGTGCCAGCAGCCTGCCCCCAGCGGGGGGGCGGGCAGATACGCAGTATTTT.

The V and J genes are TRBV19 and TRBJ2-3; no reliable D call. V dropped 5 bases and J dropped 0 bases, with 9 bases sitting between them. Germline V lookup: CDR1 LNHDA, CDR2 SQIVND (reference sequence). CDR3 length: 14 residues. DNA of the CDR3: TGTGCCAGTAGTCCCTTCACTAGCACAGATACGCAGTATTTT. This sequence encodes CASSPFTSTDTQYF.